This record looks at one T cell receptor (beta chain) sequence and its context. The data were obtained in a study of blood T cell repertoires in COVID-19. Study context: Acute and convalescent COVID-19 specimens originated in the United States, Italy and Spain. Sources were T cells, B-cell-depleted T cells, or PBMCs; the material itself was cDNA or gDNA.

Under the authors' procedure: Reference gene primer amplification in the assay estimated nucleated cell counts. TCRdb's copy holds only in-frame clones and misses some; the assay was immunoSEQ multiplex PCR. V and J calls and clone size follow that table, whereas D and trimming were derived from the DNA. The data show nearly 95,000 clones, approximately 89% seen once. J lost 9 bases, V lost 7 bases, and 2 bases had no gene match. This CDR3 spans 12 amino acids. Germline V CDR1 and CDR2: SNHLY, FYNNEI. V is TRBV2 and J is TRBJ2-4, with TRBD2 matching over 11 bases. The sample taken for sequencing was peripheral blood. The sequence came from a human donor with acute or convalescent COVID-19. The donor label of this sample is uncertain. The CDR3 bases are TGTGCCAGCAACGGACTAGCGGGCATTCAGTACTTC. Its translation is CASNGLAGIQYF.